Sequencing of this T cell receptor beta chain was carried out in a study of molecular identifiers for immune sequencing clone quantification. TCRdb called the PCR reads again in MiXCR, with one record for every CDR3 protein. The data show around 100,000 distinct CDR3 sequences, around 37% seen once. V was pared by 2 bases and J by 0 bases, with 14 bases between. Germline V gives CDR1 DFQATT, CDR2 SNEGSKA (reference sequence). The CDR3 is 17 residues long. The genes are TRBV20-1 and TRBJ1-6; D remains ambiguous. This TCR derives from a human donor in good health. Some libraries in this study had Jurkat cell RNA spiked in. The sample taken for sequencing was naive CD8+ T cells from blood, with Jurkat cell RNA spiked in. As to subset: FACS-sorted CD8+CD4-CCR7+CD45RA+ naive T cells. In DNA form, the CDR3 reads TGCAGTGCTAGACCTAAACCCCCGAGCTCCTATAATTCACCCCTCCACTTT. It yields the protein CSARPKPPSSYNSPLHF.